The present T cell receptor beta chain was sequenced within a study of blood T cell repertoires in COVID-19. In the study overall: From T cells, B-cell-depleted T cells, or PBMCs came the material, which was cDNA or gDNA.

The germline V and J ends were trimmed by 8 bases and 1 base, with 8 bases remaining between them. Germline-derived CDR1 and CDR2 are SNHLY and FYNNEI. CDR3 size: 13 residues. Here immunoSEQ multiplex PCR was the method, and the copy in TCRdb shows in-frame clones only, minus some. This sample has about 140,000 clones, with approximately 80% found just once. This TCR derives from a man between 60 and 75 years old who had recovered from COVID-19. The chain combines TRBV2 with TRBJ2-2; D might be TRBD1 (6 bases). Source material: peripheral blood. Here the CDR3 reads CASGGQNTGELFF. CDR3 in DNA: TGTGCCAGCGGGGGACAGAACACCGGGGAGCTGTTTTTT.